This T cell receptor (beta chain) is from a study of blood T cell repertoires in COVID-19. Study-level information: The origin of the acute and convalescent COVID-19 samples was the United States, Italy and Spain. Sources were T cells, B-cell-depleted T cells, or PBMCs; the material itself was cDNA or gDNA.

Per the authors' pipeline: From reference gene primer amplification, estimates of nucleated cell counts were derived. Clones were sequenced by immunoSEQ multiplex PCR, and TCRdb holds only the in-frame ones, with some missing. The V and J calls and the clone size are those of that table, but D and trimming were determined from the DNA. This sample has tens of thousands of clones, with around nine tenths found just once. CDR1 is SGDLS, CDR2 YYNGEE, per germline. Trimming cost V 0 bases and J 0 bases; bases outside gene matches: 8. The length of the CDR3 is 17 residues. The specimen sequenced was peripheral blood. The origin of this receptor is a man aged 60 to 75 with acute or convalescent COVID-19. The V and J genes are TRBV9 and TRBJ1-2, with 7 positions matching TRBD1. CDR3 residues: CASSVVDRPLANYGYTF. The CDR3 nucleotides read TGTGCCAGCAGCGTAGTGGACAGGCCTTTAGCTAACTATGGCTACACCTTC.